This TCR beta chain was observed in a study of blood T cell repertoires in COVID-19. Libraries were prepared by immunoSEQ multiplex PCR; TCRdb keeps only in-frame clonotypes and omits some of them. The sample records roughly 500,000 clones, around 87% being singletons. This clone was seen more than once but under ten times. The V end lost 0 bases, the J end lost 12 bases, and 14 bases lay between the germline ends. Germline loops: CDR1 MGHRA, CDR2 YSYEKL. The length of the CDR3 is 14 residues. All enrollees were roughly 18 to 95 years old and from under 25 US areas. Sample: PBMCs or T cells enriched from blood (not recorded which). The V gene is TRBV4-1, the J gene TRBJ2-2; D is unclear. This TCR was sampled from a woman in her thirties or forties who had recovered from COVID-19. The CDR3, as DNA: TGCGCCAGCAGCCAAGAAACGGCGGCCCTCCAGCTGTTTTTT. It translates to CASSQETAALQLFF.